The following is a TCR beta chain sequence with its context. Per germline, CDR1 MNHNS and CDR2 SASEGT. The CDR3 loop spans 15 amino acids. The trim removed 2 bases at V and 1 base at J, leaving 2 bases unmatched. This entry belongs to a study of control samples from healthy donors and cancer patients. This table comes from immunoSEQ multiplex PCR, and its TCRdb copy is limited to in-frame clones, with some not included. This table holds roughly 190,000 clones, about nine tenths found once. The V gene is TRBV6-1, the J gene TRBJ2-1, with 7 bases matching TRBD1. Sequencing input: blood. The receptor was derived from a woman in her 30s in good health. The CDR3, as DNA: TGTGCCAGCAGTGAAACAGGGGCTTCCTACAATGAGCAGTTCTTC. It translates to CASSETGASYNEQFF.